These T cell receptor beta chains were read from a single sample in a study of graft-versus-host responses after intestinal transplantation. No antigens are known for them. Measured with immunoSEQ multiplex PCR; TCRdb has only the in-frame clones, and not every one. This sample has roughly 77,000 clones, with around 90% found just once. Source: unstimulated CD8+ T cells sorted from spleen or lymph node cells, taken before intestinal transplant. These receptors were taken from a human donor who received an intestinal transplant. Each CDR3 is given with its conserved first and last residue. D genes are given only for firm matches. Expanded clones get a size class; other rows say once, few or many, or leave the size out.

clone_size: NA; v_call: TRBV29-1; j_call: TRBJ1-2; d_call: TRBD1; cdr3_aa: CSVTGGGGYTF; cdr3_nt: TGCAGCGTTACAGGGGGCGGAGGCTACACCTTC
clone_size: NA; v_call: TRBV5-1; j_call: TRBJ2-7; d_call: TRBD2; cdr3_aa: CASSLVAGGFYEQYF; cdr3_nt: TGCGCCAGCAGCTTGGTGGCGGGGGGGTTCTACGAGCAGTACTTC
clone_size: NA; v_call: TRBV9; j_call: TRBJ2-5; d_call: TRBD2; cdr3_aa: CASSLASGSSETQYF; cdr3_nt: TGTGCCAGCAGTTTGGCGAGCGGGAGTAGCGAGACCCAGTACTTC
clone_size: NA; v_call: TRBV7-3; j_call: TRBJ2-7; d_call: TRBD1; cdr3_aa: CALHRDSPKSRYF; cdr3_nt: TGTGCCTTACACCGGGACAGCCCCAAGAGTCGGTACTTC
clone_size: once; v_call: TRBV9; j_call: TRBJ2-3; d_call: NA; cdr3_aa: CASSAARGDTQYF; cdr3_nt: TGTGCCAGCAGCGCAGCCCGGGGAGATACGCAGTATTTT
clone_size: NA; v_call: TRBV6-1; j_call: TRBJ2-5; d_call: NA; cdr3_aa: CASQGSFYQETQYF; cdr3_nt: TGTGCCAGCCAGGGATCTTTCTACCAAGAGACCCAGTACTTC
clone_size: medium-sized; v_call: TRBV28; j_call: TRBJ2-7; d_call: TRBD1; cdr3_aa: CASSLRDRDHEQYF; cdr3_nt: TGTGCCAGCAGTCTCCGGGACAGGGATCACGAGCAGTACTTC
clone_size: NA; v_call: TRBV27; j_call: TRBJ2-4; d_call: NA; cdr3_aa: CASTPGGEIKNIQYF; cdr3_nt: TGTGCCAGCACCCCCGGGGGAGAGATCAAAAACATTCAGTACTTC
clone_size: NA; v_call: TRBV27; j_call: TRBJ2-1; d_call: NA; cdr3_aa: CASRIGSSYNEQFF; cdr3_nt: TGTGCCAGCCGTATCGGGAGTTCCTACAATGAGCAGTTCTTC
clone_size: NA; v_call: TRBV6-1; j_call: TRBJ2-2; d_call: NA; cdr3_aa: CASSEGTSWQGELFF; cdr3_nt: TGTGCCAGCAGTGAAGGGACTTCTTGGCAGGGGGAGCTGTTTTTT
clone_size: NA; v_call: TRBV5-1; j_call: TRBJ1-1; d_call: NA; cdr3_aa: CASSLGSGYDTEAFF; cdr3_nt: TGCGCCAGCAGCTTGGGATCAGGGTATGACACTGAAGCTTTCTTT
clone_size: NA; v_call: TRBV6-6; j_call: TRBJ1-1; d_call: NA; cdr3_aa: CASSPGSGEAFF; cdr3_nt: TGTGCCAGCAGCCCCGGATCGGGTGAAGCTTTCTTT
clone_size: NA; v_call: TRBV9; j_call: TRBJ2-2; d_call: TRBD2; cdr3_aa: CASSPSGGTGELFF; cdr3_nt: TGTGCCAGCAGCCCTAGCGGGGGGACCGGGGAGCTGTTTTTT
clone_size: NA; v_call: TRBV7-6; j_call: TRBJ2-3; d_call: NA; cdr3_aa: CASSLRGAGTDTQYF; cdr3_nt: TGTGCCAGCAGCTTGCGCGGAGCTGGCACAGATACGCAGTATTTT
clone_size: NA; v_call: TRBV19; j_call: TRBJ2-1; d_call: TRBD2; cdr3_aa: CATETSGYNEQFF; cdr3_nt: TGTGCCACTGAGACTAGCGGATACAATGAGCAGTTCTTC
clone_size: NA; v_call: TRBV2; j_call: TRBJ1-1; d_call: NA; cdr3_aa: CASSDTGQLNTEAFF; cdr3_nt: TGTGCCAGCAGTGATACAGGACAGCTGAACACTGAAGCTTTCTTT
clone_size: NA; v_call: TRBV6-5; j_call: TRBJ2-7; d_call: NA; cdr3_aa: CASSSLRGYPYEQYF; cdr3_nt: TGTGCCAGCAGTTCTTTAAGGGGTTATCCTTACGAGCAGTACTTC
clone_size: NA; v_call: TRBV21-1; j_call: TRBJ2-7; d_call: NA; cdr3_aa: CASSKEAGTYEQYF; cdr3_nt: TGTGCCAGCAGCAAAGAGGCAGGGACCTACGAGCAGTACTTC
clone_size: NA; v_call: TRBV2; j_call: TRBJ2-3; d_call: NA; cdr3_aa: CASKEYTDTQYF; cdr3_nt: TGTGCCAGCAAAGAGTACACAGATACGCAGTATTTT
clone_size: NA; v_call: TRBV28; j_call: TRBJ2-7; d_call: TRBD2; cdr3_aa: CASSSGTSGYEQYF; cdr3_nt: TGTGCCAGCAGTTCCGGGACTAGCGGGTACGAGCAGTACTTC
clone_size: few; v_call: TRBV5-8; j_call: TRBJ2-3; d_call: NA; cdr3_aa: CASSPRLVRGTQYF; cdr3_nt: TGTGCCAGCAGTCCGCGGTTGGTACGTGGTACGCAGTATTTT
clone_size: NA; v_call: TRBV2; j_call: TRBJ2-7; d_call: TRBD1; cdr3_aa: CASIELTGPLYEQYF; cdr3_nt: TGTGCCAGCATCGAATTGACAGGGCCGCTCTACGAGCAGTACTTC
clone_size: NA; v_call: TRBV28; j_call: TRBJ2-2; d_call: NA; cdr3_aa: CASSLSQGGTGELFF; cdr3_nt: TGTGCCAGCAGTTTAAGCCAGGGGGGAACCGGGGAGCTGTTTTTT
clone_size: NA; v_call: TRBV7-8; j_call: TRBJ2-7; d_call: NA; cdr3_aa: CASRPSGQVDEQYF; cdr3_nt: TGTGCCAGCAGGCCCTCGGGACAAGTGGACGAGCAGTACTTC
clone_size: NA; v_call: TRBV13; j_call: TRBJ2-7; d_call: TRBD1; cdr3_aa: CASSTGQGMVYEQYF; cdr3_nt: TGTGCCAGCAGCACAGGACAGGGAATGGTGTACGAGCAGTACTTC
clone_size: NA; v_call: TRBV10-3; j_call: TRBJ2-1; d_call: NA; cdr3_aa: CAISGGTNYNEQFF; cdr3_nt: TGTGCCATCAGTGGGGGGACAAACTACAATGAGCAGTTCTTC
clone_size: NA; v_call: TRBV4-1; j_call: TRBJ2-3; d_call: NA; cdr3_aa: CASSQRIRDTNTDTQYF; cdr3_nt: TGCGCCAGCAGCCAACGTATCCGGGACACAAACACAGATACGCAGTATTTT
clone_size: few; v_call: TRBV10-3; j_call: TRBJ2-7; d_call: TRBD1; cdr3_aa: CANQQGVSYEQYF; cdr3_nt: TGTGCCAACCAACAGGGGGTCTCCTACGAGCAGTACTTC
clone_size: NA; v_call: TRBV6-1; j_call: TRBJ2-7; d_call: NA; cdr3_aa: CASWGDSYEQYF; cdr3_nt: TGTGCCAGCTGGGGGGACAGCTACGAGCAGTACTTC
clone_size: NA; v_call: TRBV15; j_call: TRBJ1-1; d_call: NA; cdr3_aa: CATSRTIGEEDTEAFF; cdr3_nt: TGTGCCACCAGCAGGACCATCGGGGAAGAGGACACTGAAGCTTTCTTT
clone_size: NA; v_call: TRBV5-6; j_call: TRBJ2-7; d_call: NA; cdr3_aa: CASSLEAGFEQYF; cdr3_nt: TGTGCCAGCAGCTTGGAGGCAGGGTTCGAGCAGTACTTC
clone_size: NA; v_call: TRBV5-4; j_call: TRBJ2-1; d_call: TRBD2; cdr3_aa: CASSQGLASSYNEQFF; cdr3_nt: TGTGCCAGCAGCCAGGGACTAGCGAGCTCCTACAATGAGCAGTTCTTC
clone_size: NA; v_call: TRBV5-1; j_call: TRBJ2-7; d_call: NA; cdr3_aa: CASSLSGRYEQYF; cdr3_nt: TGCGCCAGCAGCTTGTCAGGGCGCTACGAGCAGTACTTC
clone_size: NA; v_call: TRBV29-1; j_call: TRBJ2-3; d_call: TRBD1; cdr3_aa: CSGGTGGADTQYF; cdr3_nt: TGCAGCGGAGGGACAGGGGGCGCGGATACGCAGTATTTT
clone_size: NA; v_call: TRBV5-1; j_call: TRBJ2-1; d_call: TRBD2; cdr3_aa: CASSRLRAGAYNEQFF; cdr3_nt: TGCGCCAGCAGCCGACTGAGAGCGGGAGCGTACAATGAGCAGTTCTTC
clone_size: NA; v_call: TRBV5-1; j_call: TRBJ2-2; d_call: TRBD2; cdr3_aa: CASSLVGGGAPGELFF; cdr3_nt: TGCGCCAGCAGCTTGGTCGGCGGGGGGGCCCCCGGGGAGCTGTTTTTT
clone_size: NA; v_call: TRBV6-5; j_call: TRBJ1-2; d_call: NA; cdr3_aa: CASSLDSNYGYTF; cdr3_nt: TGTGCCAGCAGTCTCGACAGTAACTATGGCTACACCTTC
clone_size: NA; v_call: TRBV5-1; j_call: TRBJ2-7; d_call: NA; cdr3_aa: CASSLLGGGYEQYF; cdr3_nt: TGCGCCAGCAGCTTGTTAGGCGGAGGATACGAGCAGTACTTC
clone_size: NA; v_call: TRBV6-1; j_call: TRBJ1-1; d_call: NA; cdr3_aa: CASSEANWAMNTEAFF; cdr3_nt: TGTGCCAGCAGTGAAGCTAATTGGGCCATGAACACTGAAGCTTTCTTT
clone_size: NA; v_call: TRBV28; j_call: TRBJ1-4; d_call: NA; cdr3_aa: CASNQGFVHAVISTNEKLFF; cdr3_nt: TGTGCCAGCAATCAGGGGTTCGTACACGCCGTCATCTCAACTAATGAAAAACTGTTTTTT
clone_size: NA; v_call: TRBV2; j_call: TRBJ2-7; d_call: NA; cdr3_aa: CASSDNSLREQYF; cdr3_nt: TGTGCCAGCAGTGATAACTCTCTACGCGAGCAGTACTTC
clone_size: few; v_call: TRBV19; j_call: TRBJ2-2; d_call: TRBD2; cdr3_aa: CASRSTSGRARTGELFF; cdr3_nt: TGTGCCAGTAGGTCGACTAGCGGGAGGGCCCGGACCGGGGAGCTGTTTTTT
clone_size: NA; v_call: TRBV7-9; j_call: TRBJ2-7; d_call: NA; cdr3_aa: CASSFRDPYEQYF; cdr3_nt: TGTGCCAGCAGCTTTCGAGATCCCTACGAGCAGTACTTC
clone_size: NA; v_call: TRBV6-5; j_call: TRBJ1-5; d_call: NA; cdr3_aa: CASSYSISEGLHF; cdr3_nt: TGTGCCAGCAGTTACTCGATTTCGGAGGGTTTACATTTT
clone_size: NA; v_call: TRBV6-5; j_call: TRBJ1-6; d_call: TRBD1; cdr3_aa: CASSPTGQTSSPLHF; cdr3_nt: TGTGCCAGCAGTCCTACGGGACAGACGTCTTCACCCCTCCACTTT
clone_size: few; v_call: TRBV6-4; j_call: TRBJ2-2; d_call: TRBD1; cdr3_aa: CASSQGAGTGELFF; cdr3_nt: TGTGCCAGCAGTCAGGGGGCTGGGACCGGGGAGCTGTTTTTT